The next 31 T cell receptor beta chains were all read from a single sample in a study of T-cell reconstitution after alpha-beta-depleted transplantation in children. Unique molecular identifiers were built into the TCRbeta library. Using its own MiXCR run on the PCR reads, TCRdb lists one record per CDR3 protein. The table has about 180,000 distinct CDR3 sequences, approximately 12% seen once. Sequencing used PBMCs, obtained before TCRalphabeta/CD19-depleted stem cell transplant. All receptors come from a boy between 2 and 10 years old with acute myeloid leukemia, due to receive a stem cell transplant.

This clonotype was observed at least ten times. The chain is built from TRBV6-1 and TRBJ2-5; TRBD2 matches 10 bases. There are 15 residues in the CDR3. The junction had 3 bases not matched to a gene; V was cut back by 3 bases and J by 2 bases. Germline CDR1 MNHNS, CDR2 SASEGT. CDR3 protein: CASSEGAGGQETQYF. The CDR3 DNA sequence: TGTGCCAGCAGTGAGGGAGCGGGGGGGCAAGAGACCCAGTACTTC.

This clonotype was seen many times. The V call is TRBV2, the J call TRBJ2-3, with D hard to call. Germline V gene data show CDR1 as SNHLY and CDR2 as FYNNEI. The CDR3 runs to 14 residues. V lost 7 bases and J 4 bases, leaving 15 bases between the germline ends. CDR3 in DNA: TGTGCCAGCACTGATTTGAAGGGTCCAGATACGCAGTATTTT. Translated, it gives CASTDLKGPDTQYF.

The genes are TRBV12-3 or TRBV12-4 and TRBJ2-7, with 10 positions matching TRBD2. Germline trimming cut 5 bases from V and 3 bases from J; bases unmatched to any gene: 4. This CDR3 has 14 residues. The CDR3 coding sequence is TGTGCCAGCAGTATTGGGACTAGCGACTACGAGCAGTACTTC. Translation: CASSIGTSDYEQYF.

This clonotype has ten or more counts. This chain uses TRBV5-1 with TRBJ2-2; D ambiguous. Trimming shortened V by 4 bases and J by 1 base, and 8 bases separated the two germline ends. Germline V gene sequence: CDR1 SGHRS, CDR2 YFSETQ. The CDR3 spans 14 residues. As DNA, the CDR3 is TGCGCCAGCAGCATCACTGGGAACACCGGGGAGCTGTTTTTT. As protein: CASSITGNTGELFF.

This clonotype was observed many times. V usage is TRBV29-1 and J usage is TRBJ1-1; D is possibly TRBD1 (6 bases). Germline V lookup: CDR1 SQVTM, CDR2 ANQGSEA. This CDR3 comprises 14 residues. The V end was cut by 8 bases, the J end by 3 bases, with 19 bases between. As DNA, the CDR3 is TGCAGCTCCGCCGGGGGCTTATGGGACACTGAAGCTTTCTTT. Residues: CSSAGGLWDTEAFF.

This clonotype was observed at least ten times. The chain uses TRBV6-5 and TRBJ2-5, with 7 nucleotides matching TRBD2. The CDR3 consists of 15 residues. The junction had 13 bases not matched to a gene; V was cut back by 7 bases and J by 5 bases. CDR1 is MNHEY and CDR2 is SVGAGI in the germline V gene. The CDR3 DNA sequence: TGTGCCAGCAAAAGAAGCGGGACCCAGTGGGAGACCCAGTACTTC. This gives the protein CASKRSGTQWETQYF.

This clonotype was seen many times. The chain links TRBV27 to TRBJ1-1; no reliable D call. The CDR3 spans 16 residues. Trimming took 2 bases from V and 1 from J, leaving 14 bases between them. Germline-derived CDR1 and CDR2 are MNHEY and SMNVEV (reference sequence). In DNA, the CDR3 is TGTGCCAGCAGTTTAACCCCTACACAGAAGAACACTGAAGCTTTCTTT. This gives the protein CASSLTPTQKNTEAFF.

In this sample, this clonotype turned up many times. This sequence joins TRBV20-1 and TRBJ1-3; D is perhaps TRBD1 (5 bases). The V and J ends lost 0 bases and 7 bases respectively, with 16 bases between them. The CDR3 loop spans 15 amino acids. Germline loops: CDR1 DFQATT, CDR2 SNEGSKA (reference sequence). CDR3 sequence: CSARDPRDQGNTIYF. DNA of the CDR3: TGCAGTGCTAGAGACCCGCGGGACCAAGGGAACACCATATATTTT.

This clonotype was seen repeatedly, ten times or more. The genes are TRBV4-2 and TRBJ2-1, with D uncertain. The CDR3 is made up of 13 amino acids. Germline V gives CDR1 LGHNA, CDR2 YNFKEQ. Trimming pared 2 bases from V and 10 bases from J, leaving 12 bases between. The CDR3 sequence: CASSQSEVSEQFF. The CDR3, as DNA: TGTGCCAGCAGCCAATCCGAAGTCTCCGAGCAGTTCTTC.

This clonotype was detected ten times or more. For the CDR3, the DNA is TGCGCCAGCAGCTTGTCTAGCGCGAGCTACGAGCAGTACTTC. It codes for CASSLSSASYEQYF. This chain connects TRBV5-1 to TRBJ2-7; D is possibly TRBD2 (6 bases). The CDR3 sequence is 14 residues long. CDR1 and CDR2 (germline): SGHRS, YFSETQ. The germline V and J ends were trimmed by 1 base and 3 bases, with 11 bases remaining between them.

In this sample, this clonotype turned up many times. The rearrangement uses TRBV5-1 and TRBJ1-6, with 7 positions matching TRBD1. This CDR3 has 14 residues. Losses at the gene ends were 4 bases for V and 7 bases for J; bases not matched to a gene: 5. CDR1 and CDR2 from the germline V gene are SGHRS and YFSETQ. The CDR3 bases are TGCGCCAGCAGCGTAGGGACAGAAAATTCACCCCTCCACTTT. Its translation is CASSVGTENSPLHF. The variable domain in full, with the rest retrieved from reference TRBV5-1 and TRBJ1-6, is KAGVTQTPRYLIKTRGQQVTLSCSPISGHRSVSWYQQTPGQGLQFLFEYFSETQRNKGNFPGRFSGRQFSNSRSEMNVSTLELGDSALYLCASSVGTENSPLHFGNGTRLTVT.

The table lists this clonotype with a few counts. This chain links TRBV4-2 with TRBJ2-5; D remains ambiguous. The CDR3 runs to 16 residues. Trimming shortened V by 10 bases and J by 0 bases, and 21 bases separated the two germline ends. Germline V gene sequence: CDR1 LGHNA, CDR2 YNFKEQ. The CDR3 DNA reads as TGTGCCATGGGCCCCGGGCTCCTGACCTACCAAGAGACCCAGTACTTC. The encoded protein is CAMGPGLLTYQETQYF.

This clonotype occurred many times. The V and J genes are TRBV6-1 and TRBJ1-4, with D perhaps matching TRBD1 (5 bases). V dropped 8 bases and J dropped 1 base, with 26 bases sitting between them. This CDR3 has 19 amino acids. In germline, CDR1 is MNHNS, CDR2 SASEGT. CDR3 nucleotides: TGTGCCAGCCCACCCCGGCCAGGGTTGTCCCTAAAAACTAATGAAAAACTGTTTTTT. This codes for CASPPRPGLSLKTNEKLFF.

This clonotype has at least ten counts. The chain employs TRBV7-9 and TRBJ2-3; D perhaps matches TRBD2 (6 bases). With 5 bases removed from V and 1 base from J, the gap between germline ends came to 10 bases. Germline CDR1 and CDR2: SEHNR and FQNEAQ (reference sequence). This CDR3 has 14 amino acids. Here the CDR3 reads CASSPGGRTDTQYF. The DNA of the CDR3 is TGTGCCAGCAGCCCCGGGGGTCGCACAGATACGCAGTATTTT.

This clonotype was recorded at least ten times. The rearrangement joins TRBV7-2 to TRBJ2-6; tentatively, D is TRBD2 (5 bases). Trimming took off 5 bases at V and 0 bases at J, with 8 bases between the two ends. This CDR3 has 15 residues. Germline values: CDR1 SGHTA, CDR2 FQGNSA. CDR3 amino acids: CASSLGSSGANVLTF. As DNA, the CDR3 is TGTGCCAGCAGCCTAGGGAGCTCTGGGGCCAACGTCCTGACTTTC. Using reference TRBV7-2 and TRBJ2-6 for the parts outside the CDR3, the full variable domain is GAGVSQSPSNKVTEKGKDVELRCDPISGHTALYWYRQSLGQGLEFLIYFQGNSAPDKSGLPSDRFSAERTGGSVSTLTIQRTQQEDSAVYLCASSLGSSGANVLTFGAGSRLTVL.

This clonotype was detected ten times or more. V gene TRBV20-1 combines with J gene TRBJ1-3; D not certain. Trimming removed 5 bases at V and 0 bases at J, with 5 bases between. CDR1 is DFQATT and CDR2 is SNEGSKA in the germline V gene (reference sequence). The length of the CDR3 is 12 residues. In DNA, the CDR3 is TGCAGTGCTCAACACTCTGGAAACACCATATATTTT. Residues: CSAQHSGNTIYF.

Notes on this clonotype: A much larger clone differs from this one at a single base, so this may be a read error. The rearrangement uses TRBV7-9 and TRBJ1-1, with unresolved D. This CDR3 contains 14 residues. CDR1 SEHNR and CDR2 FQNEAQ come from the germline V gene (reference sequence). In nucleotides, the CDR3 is TGTACCAGCAGCTTAAGTGGTGTGAACACTGAAGCTTTCTTT. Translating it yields CTSSLSGVNTEAFF.

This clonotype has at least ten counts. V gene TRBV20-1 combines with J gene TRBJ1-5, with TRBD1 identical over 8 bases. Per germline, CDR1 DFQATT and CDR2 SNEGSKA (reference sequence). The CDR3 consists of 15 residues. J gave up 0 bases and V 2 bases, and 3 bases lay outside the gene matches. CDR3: CSARWGTGSNQPQHF. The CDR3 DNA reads TGCAGTGCTAGATGGGGGACAGGTAGCAATCAGCCCCAGCATTTT.

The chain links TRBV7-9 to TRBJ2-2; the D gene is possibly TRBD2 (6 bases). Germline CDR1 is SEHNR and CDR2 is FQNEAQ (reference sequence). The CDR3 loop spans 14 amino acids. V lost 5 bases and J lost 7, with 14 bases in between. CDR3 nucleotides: TGTGCCAGCAGCGCAGGGCGGGGCCTCGGGGAGCTGTTTTTT. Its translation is CASSAGRGLGELFF.

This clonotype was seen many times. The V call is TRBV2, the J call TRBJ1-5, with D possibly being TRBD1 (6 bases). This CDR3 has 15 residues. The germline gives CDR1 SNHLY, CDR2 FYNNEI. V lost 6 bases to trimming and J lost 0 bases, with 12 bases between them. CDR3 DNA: TGTGCCAGCAGAACTGACAGGCTTAGCAATCAGCCCCAGCATTTT. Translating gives CASRTDRLSNQPQHF. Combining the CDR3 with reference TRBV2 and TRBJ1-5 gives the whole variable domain EPEVTQTPSHQVTQMGQEVILRCVPISNHLYFYWYRQILGQKVEFLVSFYNNEISEKSEIFDDQFSVERPDGSNFTLKIRSTKLEDSAMYFCASRTDRLSNQPQHFGDGTRLSIL.

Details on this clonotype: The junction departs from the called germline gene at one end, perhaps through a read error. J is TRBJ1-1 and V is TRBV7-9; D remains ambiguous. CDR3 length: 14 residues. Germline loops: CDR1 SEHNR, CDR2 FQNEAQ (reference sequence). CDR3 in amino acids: CASSLSVGNTEASF. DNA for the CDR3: TGTGCCAGCAGCTTATCGGTAGGCAACACTGAAGCTTCCTTT.

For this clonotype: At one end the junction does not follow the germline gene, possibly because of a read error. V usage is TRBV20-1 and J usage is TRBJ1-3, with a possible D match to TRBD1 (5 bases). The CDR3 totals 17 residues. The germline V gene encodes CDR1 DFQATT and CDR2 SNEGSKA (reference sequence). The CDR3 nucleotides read TGCTGTGCCGCCCTCGGTTGGGGGGATGGTTTTGGAAACACCATATATTTT. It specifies CCAALGWGDGFGNTIYF.

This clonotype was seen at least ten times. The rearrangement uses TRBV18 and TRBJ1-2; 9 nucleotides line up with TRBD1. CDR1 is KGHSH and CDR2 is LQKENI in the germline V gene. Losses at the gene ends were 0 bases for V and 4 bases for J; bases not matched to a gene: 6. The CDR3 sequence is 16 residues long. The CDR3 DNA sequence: TGTGCCAGCTCACCACCGGGACAGGGTATAATCTATGGCTACACCTTC. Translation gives CASSPPGQGIIYGYTF.

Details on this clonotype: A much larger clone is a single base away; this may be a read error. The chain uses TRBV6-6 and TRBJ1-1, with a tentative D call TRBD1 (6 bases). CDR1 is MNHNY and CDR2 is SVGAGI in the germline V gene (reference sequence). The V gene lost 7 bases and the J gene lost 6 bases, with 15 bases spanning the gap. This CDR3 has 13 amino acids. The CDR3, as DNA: TGTGCCAGCAACCAAGGGGGGGCGGCTGAAGCTTTCTTT. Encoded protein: CASNQGGAAEAFF.

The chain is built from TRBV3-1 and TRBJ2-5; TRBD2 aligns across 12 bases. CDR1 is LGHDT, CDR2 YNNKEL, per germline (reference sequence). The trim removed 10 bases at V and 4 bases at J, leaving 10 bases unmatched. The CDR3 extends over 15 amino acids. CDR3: CATCRGLAGRETQYF. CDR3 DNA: TGTGCCACCTGCCGCGGACTAGCGGGGCGAGAGACCCAGTACTTC.

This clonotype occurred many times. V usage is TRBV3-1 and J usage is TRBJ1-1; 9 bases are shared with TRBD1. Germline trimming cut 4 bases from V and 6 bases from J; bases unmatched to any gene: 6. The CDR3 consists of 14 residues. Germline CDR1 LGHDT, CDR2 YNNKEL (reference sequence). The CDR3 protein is CASSPQDRGAEAFF. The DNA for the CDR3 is TGTGCCAGCAGCCCGCAAGACAGGGGGGCTGAAGCTTTCTTT.

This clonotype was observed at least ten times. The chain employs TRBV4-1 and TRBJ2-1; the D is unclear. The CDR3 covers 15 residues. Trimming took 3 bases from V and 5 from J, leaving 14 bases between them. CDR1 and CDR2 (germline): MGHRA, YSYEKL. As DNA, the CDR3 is TGCGCCAGCAGCCAGCTCCCTGGTACAAACAATGAGCAGTTCTTC. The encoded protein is CASSQLPGTNNEQFF.

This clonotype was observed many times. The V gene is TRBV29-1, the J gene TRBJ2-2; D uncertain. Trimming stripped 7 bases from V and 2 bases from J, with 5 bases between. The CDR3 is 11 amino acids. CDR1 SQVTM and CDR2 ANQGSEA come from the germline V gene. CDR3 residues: CSGANTGELFF. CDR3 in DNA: TGCAGCGGTGCCAACACCGGGGAGCTGTTTTTT.

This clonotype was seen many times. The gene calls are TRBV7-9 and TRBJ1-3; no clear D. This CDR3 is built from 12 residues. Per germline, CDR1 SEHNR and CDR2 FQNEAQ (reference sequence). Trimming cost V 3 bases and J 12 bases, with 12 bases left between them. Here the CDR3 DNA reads TGTGCCAGCAGCTTGAATGGGAACGGCATATATTTT. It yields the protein CASSLNGNGIYF.

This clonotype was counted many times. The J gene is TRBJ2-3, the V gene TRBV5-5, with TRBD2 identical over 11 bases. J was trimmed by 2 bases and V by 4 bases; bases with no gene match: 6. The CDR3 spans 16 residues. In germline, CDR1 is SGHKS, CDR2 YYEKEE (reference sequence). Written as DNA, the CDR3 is TGTGCCAGCAGCCGGATAGCGGGGGGGTACACAGATACGCAGTATTTT. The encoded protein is CASSRIAGGYTDTQYF.

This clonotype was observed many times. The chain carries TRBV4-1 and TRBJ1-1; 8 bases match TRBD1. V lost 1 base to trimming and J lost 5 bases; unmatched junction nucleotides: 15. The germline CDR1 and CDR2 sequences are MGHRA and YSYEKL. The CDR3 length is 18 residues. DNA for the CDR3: TGCGCCAGCAGCCAAGGATCAGGGGGCGCGCGGGGGAGGACTGAAGCTTTCTTT. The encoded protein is CASSQGSGGARGRTEAFF.